These T cell receptor beta chains were read from a single sample in a study of early T cells in non-severe SARS-CoV-2 infection. TCRdb reanalysed the 5' RACE reads using MiXCR and keeps one entry per CDR3 protein. The data hold about 72,000 distinct CDR3 sequences, with over 9% observed a single time. The sample was whole blood, taken at baseline. The receptors were gathered from an adult who was a healthcare worker with PCR-confirmed SARS-CoV-2 infection or an uninfected control (not recorded which). Both conserved end residues are part of each CDR3. Fields, in order: clone size, D gene, J gene, V gene, CDR3 protein, CDR3 DNA. The D gene is left open where the match is weak. The listing skips clone size in some rows; elsewhere it reads once, few, many or a size class.

clone_size: -
d_call: TRBD2
j_call: TRBJ2-1
v_call: TRBV5-1
cdr3_aa: CASSPGLAGGLSSYNEQFF
cdr3_nt: TGCGCCAGCAGCCCTGGACTAGCGGGGGGTCTCAGCTCCTACAATGAGCAGTTCTTC

clone_size: many
d_call: TRBD2
j_call: TRBJ2-3
v_call: TRBV2
cdr3_aa: CASSEDSGGTDTQYF
cdr3_nt: TGTGCCAGCAGTGAGGATAGCGGGGGCACAGATACGCAGTATTTT

clone_size: many
d_call: TRBD2
j_call: TRBJ2-1
v_call: TRBV18
cdr3_aa: CASSPGLAGAFYNEQFF
cdr3_nt: TGTGCCAGCTCACCAGGACTAGCGGGGGCCTTCTACAATGAGCAGTTCTTC

clone_size: -
d_call: TRBD1
j_call: TRBJ2-7
v_call: TRBV5-1
cdr3_aa: CASSLQAGQEYEQYF
cdr3_nt: TGCGCCAGCAGCCTCCAGGCCGGACAGGAGTACGAGCAGTACTTC

clone_size: -
d_call: -
j_call: TRBJ2-3
v_call: TRBV20-1
cdr3_aa: CSARETGPDTQYF
cdr3_nt: TGCAGTGCTAGGGAGACGGGGCCCGATACGCAGTATTTT

clone_size: few
d_call: -
j_call: TRBJ1-1
v_call: TRBV5-1
cdr3_aa: CASSPRGAYTEAFF
cdr3_nt: TGCGCCAGCAGCCCCCGCGGAGCCTACACTGAAGCTTTCTTT

clone_size: -
d_call: -
j_call: TRBJ2-7
v_call: TRBV6-1
cdr3_aa: CASSVTGAYEQYF
cdr3_nt: TGTGCCAGCAGTGTGACAGGAGCCTACGAGCAGTACTTC

clone_size: few
d_call: TRBD1
j_call: TRBJ2-7
v_call: TRBV4-3
cdr3_aa: CASSQDLLRGRHEQYF
cdr3_nt: TGCGCCAGCAGCCAAGATCTTTTAAGGGGGCGCCACGAGCAGTACTTC

clone_size: many
d_call: -
j_call: TRBJ2-7
v_call: TRBV7-2
cdr3_aa: CASSVSGHPSYEQYF
cdr3_nt: TGTGCCAGCAGCGTTTCGGGACACCCCTCCTACGAGCAGTACTTC

clone_size: few
d_call: -
j_call: TRBJ2-7
v_call: TRBV12-3/TRBV12-4
cdr3_aa: CASSLAGTLSYEQYF
cdr3_nt: TGTGCCAGCAGTTTAGCGGGGACACTCTCCTACGAGCAGTACTTC

clone_size: many
d_call: -
j_call: TRBJ2-7
v_call: TRBV30
cdr3_aa: CACTPGPPPFYEQYF
cdr3_nt: TGTGCCTGTACCCCCGGGCCTCCCCCCTTCTACGAGCAGTACTTC

clone_size: few
d_call: -
j_call: TRBJ1-5
v_call: TRBV12-3/TRBV12-4
cdr3_aa: CASSPPQNMGPNQPQHF
cdr3_nt: TGTGCCAGCAGTCCTCCTCAGAATATGGGACCCAATCAGCCCCAGCATTTT

clone_size: few
d_call: TRBD1
j_call: TRBJ2-7
v_call: TRBV18
cdr3_aa: CASSPRQGETYEQYF
cdr3_nt: TGTGCCAGCTCGCCTCGACAGGGGGAGACCTACGAGCAGTACTTC

clone_size: many
d_call: -
j_call: TRBJ2-1
v_call: TRBV29-1
cdr3_aa: CSVGEGYNEQFF
cdr3_nt: TGCAGCGTTGGCGAGGGATACAATGAGCAGTTCTTC

clone_size: -
d_call: TRBD2
j_call: TRBJ2-1
v_call: TRBV7-8
cdr3_aa: CASSPQQTSSNNEQFF
cdr3_nt: TGTGCCAGCAGCCCTCAGCAGACTAGCAGCAACAATGAGCAGTTCTTC

clone_size: medium-sized
d_call: TRBD2
j_call: TRBJ2-2
v_call: TRBV19
cdr3_aa: CASNPTSGGTGELFF
cdr3_nt: TGTGCCAGTAATCCGACTAGCGGGGGAACCGGGGAGCTGTTTTTT

clone_size: few
d_call: -
j_call: TRBJ2-2
v_call: TRBV14
cdr3_aa: CATSPRLDAGELFF
cdr3_nt: TGTGCCACCTCGCCCCGTCTAGACGCCGGGGAGCTGTTTTTT

clone_size: -
d_call: -
j_call: TRBJ2-2
v_call: TRBV7-3
cdr3_aa: CASSTGVGGELFF
cdr3_nt: TGTGCCAGCTCCACGGGGGTTGGAGGGGAGCTGTTTTTT

clone_size: few
d_call: -
j_call: TRBJ1-6
v_call: TRBV18
cdr3_aa: CASSLHSRDVKSPLHF
cdr3_nt: TGTGCCAGCTCACTACACTCCCGGGACGTAAAATCACCCCTCCACTTT

clone_size: -
d_call: -
j_call: TRBJ1-1
v_call: TRBV3-1
cdr3_aa: CASSKTTGKSEAFF
cdr3_nt: TGTGCCAGCAGCAAAACGACAGGAAAATCTGAAGCTTTCTTT

clone_size: many
d_call: -
j_call: TRBJ1-1
v_call: TRBV12-3/TRBV12-4
cdr3_aa: CASRDSQTEAFF
cdr3_nt: TGTGCCAGCAGGGACAGCCAAACTGAAGCTTTCTTT

clone_size: few
d_call: -
j_call: TRBJ2-1
v_call: TRBV6-6
cdr3_aa: CASSLAGLTYNEQFF
cdr3_nt: TGTGCCAGCAGTTTAGCTGGACTCACCTACAATGAGCAGTTCTTC

clone_size: many
d_call: TRBD2
j_call: TRBJ2-1
v_call: TRBV2
cdr3_aa: CASAGGPGYNEQFF
cdr3_nt: TGTGCCAGCGCGGGGGGCCCGGGTTACAATGAGCAGTTCTTC

clone_size: -
d_call: -
j_call: TRBJ1-1
v_call: TRBV6-6
cdr3_aa: CASSPRGENTEAFF
cdr3_nt: TGTGCCAGCAGTCCGCGAGGGGAGAACACTGAAGCTTTCTTT

clone_size: many
d_call: -
j_call: TRBJ1-1
v_call: TRBV28
cdr3_aa: CASSTRYPPEAFF
cdr3_nt: TGTGCCAGCAGTACCAGGTACCCGCCTGAAGCTTTCTTT

clone_size: few
d_call: -
j_call: TRBJ1-3
v_call: TRBV7-9
cdr3_aa: CASSLGSSGNTIYF
cdr3_nt: TGTGCCAGCAGCTTGGGGAGCTCTGGAAACACCATATATTTT

clone_size: -
d_call: -
j_call: TRBJ1-1
v_call: TRBV29-1
cdr3_aa: CSVEESGVGTEAFF
cdr3_nt: TGCAGCGTTGAAGAAAGCGGGGTAGGGACTGAAGCTTTCTTT

clone_size: few
d_call: TRBD1
j_call: TRBJ2-5
v_call: TRBV20-1
cdr3_aa: CSARDARTGRGETQYF
cdr3_nt: TGCAGTGCTAGAGATGCTCGGACAGGGAGAGGAGAGACCCAGTACTTC

clone_size: few
d_call: -
j_call: TRBJ1-5
v_call: TRBV4-1
cdr3_aa: CASSQYDGPNQPQHF
cdr3_nt: TGCGCCAGCAGCCAATACGACGGACCCAATCAGCCCCAGCATTTT

clone_size: -
d_call: -
j_call: TRBJ2-1
v_call: TRBV20-1
cdr3_aa: CSAKGGSGVYNEQFF
cdr3_nt: TGCAGTGCCAAGGGAGGGTCAGGGGTTTACAATGAGCAGTTCTTC

clone_size: many
d_call: -
j_call: TRBJ1-6
v_call: TRBV9
cdr3_aa: CASSPLALANSPLHF
cdr3_nt: TGTGCCAGCAGCCCTCTGGCCCTGGCTAATTCACCCCTCCACTTT

clone_size: many
d_call: -
j_call: TRBJ2-2
v_call: TRBV6-1
cdr3_aa: CASGRRGTGELFF
cdr3_nt: TGTGCCAGTGGTAGGAGGGGGACCGGGGAGCTGTTTTTT

clone_size: few
d_call: -
j_call: TRBJ1-5
v_call: TRBV10-3
cdr3_aa: CAISPAKAYDSNQPQHF
cdr3_nt: TGTGCCATCTCTCCGGCCAAAGCATACGATAGCAATCAGCCCCAGCATTTT

clone_size: once
d_call: -
j_call: TRBJ2-1
v_call: TRBV30
cdr3_aa: CAWNDGVSYNEQFF
cdr3_nt: TGTGCCTGGAATGACGGAGTCTCCTACAATGAGCAGTTCTTC

clone_size: -
d_call: TRBD1
j_call: TRBJ2-2
v_call: TRBV24-1
cdr3_aa: CATSLPGQGRNTGELFF
cdr3_nt: TGTGCCACCAGTCTCCCGGGACAGGGGAGGAACACCGGGGAGCTGTTTTTT